Each of the 22 T cell receptor beta chains below was sequenced from the same sample in a study of low-dose radiotherapy and immunotherapy resistance in tumors. Regarding time point: before trial treatment. Primers targeting TRAV and TRBV primed first-strand cDNA, covering alpha and beta chains. Amplification of TCRs used a constant-region primer and V-primer adapter for approximately 19 PCR cycles. TCRdb analysed the reads with MiXCR anew, one entry per CDR3 protein. Of approximately 70,000 distinct CDR3 sequences in the sample, around 32% were seen once. The source material was PBMCs, sampled before treatment. Every receptor here comes from a female donor with ovarian cancer.

In this sample, this clonotype turned up many times. In DNA, the CDR3 is TGTGCCACCAGTGATTTTATTCCCAGGCGGGAGGGATCCTACAATGAGCAGTTCTTC. This translates into CATSDFIPRREGSYNEQFF. The chain has TRBV24-1 and TRBJ2-1; 9 nucleotides agree with TRBD2. This CDR3 contains 19 residues. From germline, CDR1 is KGHDR and CDR2 SFDVKD. Trimming took 1 base from V and 1 from J; bases not matched to a gene: 10.

The chain has TRBV28 and TRBJ1-2, with D unresolved. This CDR3 contains 12 residues. CDR1 and CDR2 (germline): MDHEN, SYDVKM. V was pared by 4 bases and J by 7 bases, with 10 bases between. The CDR3 is CASSSEQLGYTF. The DNA of the CDR3 is TGTGCCAGCAGTTCGGAGCAACTTGGCTACACCTTC.

This chain links TRBV3-1 with TRBJ2-1; TRBD2 aligns across 8 bases. V was clipped by 6 bases and J by 0 bases; unmatched bases: 7. The CDR3 consists of 16 residues. Germline assignment: CDR1 LGHDT and CDR2 YNNKEL (reference sequence). The CDR3 DNA reads TGTGCCAGCAGTCACCGTGGGACTAGCTCCTACAATGAGCAGTTCTTC. It codes for CASSHRGTSSYNEQFF.

V gene TRBV20-1 combines with J gene TRBJ1-5; no firm D call. CDR3 size: 12 residues. Trimming pared 7 bases from V and 6 bases from J, leaving 13 bases between. Germline assignment: CDR1 DFQATT and CDR2 SNEGSKA (reference sequence). The CDR3 bases are TGCAGTGTCCGGGGTATGGGTCAGCCCCAGCATTTT. This encodes CSVRGMGQPQHF.

This clonotype came up many times. The CDR3 here is CASSSGAGVLSGANVLTF. The CDR3 bases are TGTGCCAGCAGTTCAGGGGCAGGCGTCCTCTCTGGGGCCAACGTCCTGACTTTC. The chain couples TRBV2 to TRBJ2-6; possible D gene TRBD1, 6 bases. This CDR3 has 18 amino acids. CDR1 SNHLY and CDR2 FYNNEI come from the germline V gene. V was shortened by 5 bases and J by 0 bases, with 17 bases between the two germline ends.

The chain carries TRBV9 and TRBJ2-7; D not certain. Germline CDR1 SGDLS, CDR2 YYNGEE. This CDR3 has 13 residues. V was shortened by 4 bases and J by 3 bases, with 11 bases between the two germline ends. Here the CDR3 DNA reads TGTGCCAGCAGCTCCAGCCCTGGCTACGAGCAGTACTTC. Residues: CASSSSPGYEQYF.

This clonotype was picked up many times. This chain uses TRBV29-1 with TRBJ2-7; D might be TRBD2 (5 bases). The CDR3 has 13 amino acids. V dropped 3 bases and J dropped 4 bases, with 13 bases sitting between them. Germline CDR1 is SQVTM and CDR2 is ANQGSEA. The DNA of the CDR3 is TGCAGCGTTGAGTTCGGGGATCGTTACGAGCAGTACTTC. Encoded protein: CSVEFGDRYEQYF.

CDR3 in amino acids: CSAIDRGLNTEAFF. DNA of the CDR3: TGCAGTGCTATCGACAGGGGATTGAACACTGAAGCTTTCTTT. The rearrangement joins TRBV20-1 to TRBJ1-1; 8 bases fit TRBD1. Germline CDR1 reads DFQATT; CDR2 reads SNEGSKA (reference sequence). Trimming took 4 bases from V and 0 from J; bases not matched to a gene: 4. The CDR3 runs to 14 residues.

This chain joins TRBV28 and TRBJ2-3; 14 bases are shared with TRBD2. Germline CDR1 MDHEN, CDR2 SYDVKM. J was trimmed by 0 bases and V by 7 bases; bases with no gene match: 9. This CDR3 region has 18 residues. The CDR3 region has the DNA TGTGCCAGCACTCCTGGGACTAGCGGGAGACTTAGCACAGATACGCAGTATTTT. Amino acids: CASTPGTSGRLSTDTQYF.

The table lists this clonotype with many counts. The chain recombines TRBV9 with TRBJ2-1; possibly TRBD2 for D (6 bases). This CDR3 spans 17 amino acids. Germline-derived CDR1 and CDR2 are SGDLS and YYNGEE. V dropped 4 bases and J dropped 0 bases, with 17 bases sitting between them. CDR3 nucleotides: TGTGCCAGCAGCCCCCGTGGAGGGCCCAGCTCCTACAATGAGCAGTTCTTC. Its protein is CASSPRGGPSSYNEQFF.

This clonotype was seen many times. The chain couples TRBV11-2 to TRBJ2-1; D gene ambiguous. Germline V gene data show CDR1 as SGHAT and CDR2 as FQNNGV. V lost 2 bases to trimming and J lost 7 bases, with 6 bases between them. The CDR3 loop spans 12 amino acids. CDR3: CASSLRANEQFF. For the CDR3, the DNA is TGTGCCAGCAGCTTAAGGGCGAATGAGCAGTTCTTC.

This clonotype appeared many times. CDR3 nucleotide sequence: TGTGCCATCAGTGAATGGTCGGGAGGGGGAACAGATACGCAGTATTTT. Residues: CAISEWSGGGTDTQYF. The chain recombines TRBV10-3 with TRBJ2-3; 8 nucleotides line up with TRBD2. This CDR3 is 16 amino acids long. V lost 3 bases and J lost 3; bases outside the gene matches: 8. Per the germline V gene, CDR1 is ENHRY and CDR2 is SYGVKD.

In this sample, this clonotype turned up many times. This rearrangement joins TRBV19 to TRBJ1-2; TRBD1 aligns across 9 bases. V shed 9 bases, J shed 4 bases, and the junction held 6 bases outside the gene matches. Looked up from germline, CDR1 is LNHDA and CDR2 is SQIVND (reference sequence). This CDR3 region has 13 residues. CDR3 sequence: CASRTGGGYGYTF. In DNA, the CDR3 is TGTGCCAGCAGAACAGGGGGCGGCTATGGCTACACCTTC.

Relative to its sample, this clonotype is large. The chain joins TRBV28 to TRBJ1-2; tentatively, D is TRBD1 (6 bases). Per germline, CDR1 MDHEN and CDR2 SYDVKM. The CDR3 is 13 amino acids. The ends were cut back, 2 bases at V and 4 bases at J, with 8 bases in the middle. This CDR3 reads CASSLGTPYGYTF. CDR3 sequence (DNA): TGTGCCAGCAGTTTAGGGACACCCTATGGCTACACCTTC.

This clonotype was observed many times. This rearrangement joins TRBV7-9 to TRBJ2-7; 9 positions agree with TRBD1. CDR3 length: 15 residues. Trimming removed 4 bases from V and 3 bases from J; junction bases left unmatched: 7. Per the germline V gene, CDR1 is SEHNR and CDR2 is FQNEAQ (reference sequence). The CDR3 loop is CASSSYPGQGYEQYF. As DNA, the CDR3 is TGTGCCAGCAGCTCGTATCCGGGACAGGGCTACGAGCAGTACTTC. The full variable domain, in which reference TRBV7-9 and TRBJ2-7 provide the parts outside the CDR3, is DTGVSQNPRHKITKRGQNVTFRCDPISEHNRLYWYRQTLGQGPEFLTYFQNEAQLEKSRLLSDRFSAERPKGSFSTLEIQRTEQGDSAMYLCASSSYPGQGYEQYFGPGTRLTVT.

The chain combines TRBV12-3 or TRBV12-4 with TRBJ1-5, with 11 nucleotides matching TRBD1. V lost 4 bases to trimming and J lost 0 bases; unmatched junction nucleotides: 5. The CDR3 is 17 residues long. The CDR3 region has the DNA TGTGCCAGCAGTTCCTCGGACAGGGGGCATAGCAATCAGCCCCAGCATTTT. Its protein product is CASSSSDRGHSNQPQHF.

This clonotype was picked up many times. This sequence joins TRBV12-3 or TRBV12-4 and TRBJ2-2; a possible D gene is TRBD1 (5 bases). Trimming took off 5 bases at V and 5 bases at J, with 6 bases between the two ends. This CDR3 is 12 amino acids long. Written as DNA, the CDR3 is TGTGCCAGCAGTACAGGAACCGGGGAGCTGTTTTTT. The encoded protein is CASSTGTGELFF.

As regards this clonotype: This probably arose from a read error, given a far larger clone one base away. The chain employs TRBV5-5 and TRBJ1-1, with 10 bases aligning to TRBD1. The germline V gene encodes CDR1 SGHKS and CDR2 YYEKEE (reference sequence). This CDR3 contains 15 residues. V dropped 4 bases and J dropped 6; count of bases not matched to a gene: 9. The CDR3 bases are TGTGCCAGCAGCAAAGGCCTGGGACAGGGGCCTGAAGCTTTCTTT. It yields the protein CASSKGLGQGPEAFF. Together with reference TRBV5-5 and TRBJ1-1, the CDR3 gives the full variable domain: DAGVTQSPTHLIKTRGQQVTLRCSPISGHKSVSWYQQVLGQGPQFIFQYYEKEERGRGNFPDRFSARQFPNYSSELNVNALLLGDSALYLCASSKGLGQGPEAFFGQGTRLTVV.

The chain couples TRBV7-6 to TRBJ1-5; D ambiguous. In germline, CDR1 is SGHVS, CDR2 FNYEAQ. With 1 base removed from V and 0 bases from J, the gap between germline ends came to 4 bases. The CDR3 is made up of 14 amino acids. In DNA form, the CDR3 reads TGTGCCAGCAGCTTAGGATATAGCAATCAGCCCCAGCATTTT. This translates into CASSLGYSNQPQHF.

At least ten counts were recorded for this clonotype. V and J are TRBV2 and TRBJ2-2, with 9 positions matching TRBD2. Germline V gene sequence: CDR1 SNHLY, CDR2 FYNNEI. Trimming cost V 6 bases and J 5 bases; bases outside gene matches: 7. The CDR3 spans 15 residues. The CDR3 nucleotides read TGTGCCAGCAGCCTGCGGGGGGGTGAGACCGGGGAGCTGTTTTTT. This encodes CASSLRGGETGELFF.

This clonotype was seen repeatedly, ten times or more. The V call is TRBV9, the J call TRBJ1-5, with unresolved D. Germline lookup yields CDR1 SGDLS and CDR2 YYNGEE. CDR3 length: 17 amino acids. V was trimmed by 2 bases and J by 0 bases, leaving 15 bases between them. Written as DNA, the CDR3 is TGTGCCAGCAGCGTTAACCCGACGGAAGATAGCAATCAGCCCCAGCATTTT. It specifies CASSVNPTEDSNQPQHF. Using reference TRBV9 and TRBJ1-5 for the parts outside the CDR3, the full variable domain is DSGVTQTPKHLITATGQRVTLRCSPRSGDLSVYWYQQSLDQGLQFLIQYYNGEERAKGNILERFSAQQFPDLHSELNLSSLELGDSALYFCASSVNPTEDSNQPQHFGDGTRLSIL.

In its sample, this clonotype was seen many times. J is TRBJ1-1 and V is TRBV5-1; D not certain. V lost 3 bases, J lost 0 bases, and 6 bases lay in between. Germline V CDR1 and CDR2: SGHRS, YFSETQ. The CDR3 has 13 amino acids. CDR3 nucleotides: TGCGCCAGCAGCTCGGGAATGAACACTGAAGCTTTCTTT. Amino acid sequence: CASSSGMNTEAFF.